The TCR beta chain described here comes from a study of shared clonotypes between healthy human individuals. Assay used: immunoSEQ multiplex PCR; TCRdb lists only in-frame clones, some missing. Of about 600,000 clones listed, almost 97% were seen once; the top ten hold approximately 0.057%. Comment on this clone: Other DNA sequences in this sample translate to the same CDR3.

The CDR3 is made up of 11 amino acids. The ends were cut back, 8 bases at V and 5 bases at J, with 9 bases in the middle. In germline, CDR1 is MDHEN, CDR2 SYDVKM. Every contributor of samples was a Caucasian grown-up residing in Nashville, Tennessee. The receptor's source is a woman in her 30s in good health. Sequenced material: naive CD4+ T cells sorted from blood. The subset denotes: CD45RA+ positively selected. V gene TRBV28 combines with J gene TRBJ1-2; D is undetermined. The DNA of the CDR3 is TGTGCCAGCTCTGGGGAGTATGGCTACACCTTC. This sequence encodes CASSGEYGYTF.